This TCR beta chain was retrieved from a study of sequential checkpoint blockade in melanoma (dated by TCRdb to the late 2010s). Background for the entire study: Patients were assigned by 1:1 randomization to either first-line nivolumab followed by ipilimumab (arm A) or ipilimumab followed by nivolumab (arm B). Maintenance nivolumab came after each of the two trial sequences.

Comment on this clone: No antigen is known for it. Base qualities are missing; no much larger clone stands one base away.

Summary of the overall study and its limitations: Validation of the response-prediction model combining TCR metrics and mutation burden is needed in larger, independent patient cohorts.

Trimmed from V: 5 bases; trimmed from J: 7 bases; junction bases lacking a gene match: 3. The CDR3 goes from the cysteine to the phenylalanine over 13 residues. Only CDR3 DNA is held: 39 bases, read in frame from base 1. In the germline V gene (reference sequence), CDR1 corresponds to GTSNPN and CDR2 to SVGIG. The sample's treatment or condition label, decoded: randomized to nivolumab then ipilimumab (arm A) or the reverse (arm B). None of the patients in the trial had previously been given DNA-damaging chemotherapy. On a FACS Aria II flow cytometer, live CD3+CD8+ cells that were negative for CD19 and CD56 were sorted from thawed PBMCs. The samples were obtained from melanoma patients enrolled in CheckMate 064, an open-label, randomized phase II trial testing sequential checkpoint blockade. Peripheral blood mononuclear cells were collected by leukapheresis, purified using Ficoll-Paque, and frozen in human serum containing about 10% DMSO. Immediately after sorting, the purity of sorted blood CD3+CD8+ cells was verified to be >98%, after which DNA was extracted.

The immunoSEQ Assay was used to immunosequence TCRbeta CDR3 regions from genomic DNA. Before high-throughput sequencing, the genomic DNA was amplified using bias-controlled multiplex PCR. Regarding the original processing steps: To quantify the absolute abundance of each unique TCRbeta CDR3 region, the sequences were collapsed and filtered. Clonality, defined as 1 minus Pielou's evenness, was calculated using only productive rearrangements. A previously published method was used to identify clones whose frequencies were significantly greater in on-treatment samples than in baseline samples. As stored in TCRdb, this immuneACCESS dataset retains in-frame rearrangements with V and J assigned. A fraction of the clones does not appear; measured against another copy, unresolved V genes explain less than half of the discrepancy, and the remainder lacks a known reason. V and J calls and clone size are those listed in that table; D and trimming were worked out from the DNA. A total of under 25,000 clones appear in this sample, roughly 73% of them only once. The ten largest clones represent 20% of the sample.

The sequencing used CD8+ T cells sorted from blood (inferred from file names), collected from a patient given nivolumab and ipilimumab in sequence. The TCR comes from a human donor with melanoma. The rearranged segments are TRBV30 and TRBJ1-5; 12 junctional bases match TRBD1. The DNA is TGTGCCTGGCAGGGGACAGGGGGCCAGCCCCAGCATTTT. Translation gives CAWQGTGGQPQHF. Reference TRBV30 and TRBJ1-5 genes cover what lies past the CDR3, so the full variable domain is SQTIHQWPATLVQPVGSPLSLECTVEGTSNPNLYWYRQAAGRGLQLLFYSVGIGQISSEVPQNLSASRPQDRQFILSSKKLLLSDSGFYLCAWQGTGGQPQHFGDGTRLSIL.